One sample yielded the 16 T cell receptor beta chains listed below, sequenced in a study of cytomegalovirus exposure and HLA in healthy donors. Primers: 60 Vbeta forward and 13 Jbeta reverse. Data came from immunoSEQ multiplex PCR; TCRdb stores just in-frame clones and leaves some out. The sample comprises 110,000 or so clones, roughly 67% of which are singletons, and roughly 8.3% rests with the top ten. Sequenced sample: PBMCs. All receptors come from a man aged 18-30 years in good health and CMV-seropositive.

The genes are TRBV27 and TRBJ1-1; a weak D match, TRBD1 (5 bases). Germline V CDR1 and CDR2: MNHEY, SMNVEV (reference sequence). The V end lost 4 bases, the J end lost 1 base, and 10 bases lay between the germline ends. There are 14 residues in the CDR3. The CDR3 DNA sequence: TGTGCCAGCAGTTGGGGGGAGGGGAACACTGAAGCTTTCTTT. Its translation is CASSWGEGNTEAFF.

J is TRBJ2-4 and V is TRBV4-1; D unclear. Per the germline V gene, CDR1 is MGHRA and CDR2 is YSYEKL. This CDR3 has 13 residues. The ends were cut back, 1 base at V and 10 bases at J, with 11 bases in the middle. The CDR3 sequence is CASSQVPTGIQYF. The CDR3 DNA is TGCGCCAGCAGCCAAGTTCCCACGGGTATTCAGTACTTC.

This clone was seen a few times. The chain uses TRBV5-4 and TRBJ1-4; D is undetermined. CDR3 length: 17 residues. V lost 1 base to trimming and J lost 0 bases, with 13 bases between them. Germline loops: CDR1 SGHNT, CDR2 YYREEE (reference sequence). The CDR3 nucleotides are TGTGCCAGCAGCTTGATGCTGGGCAGAGCAACTAATGAAAAACTGTTTTTT. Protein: CASSLMLGRATNEKLFF.

The CDR3 spells CASSLRTYNEQFF. DNA for the CDR3: TGTGCCAGCAGTTTACGTACCTACAATGAGCAGTTCTTC. The chain recombines TRBV27 with TRBJ2-1; no definite D call. Per germline, CDR1 MNHEY and CDR2 SMNVEV (reference sequence). The V end was cut by 2 bases, the J end by 2 bases, with 4 bases between. There are 13 residues in the CDR3.

In DNA, the CDR3 is TGTGCCAGCAGTTACGGGGGCTCCTCCTCCTACGAGCAGTACTTC. This encodes CASSYGGSSSYEQYF. The rearrangement uses TRBV6-5 and TRBJ2-7; D is possibly TRBD1 (6 bases). CDR1 and CDR2 from the germline V gene are MNHEY and SVGAGI. CDR3 length: 15 residues. Trimming left V 2 bases short and J 0 bases short, with 11 bases between.

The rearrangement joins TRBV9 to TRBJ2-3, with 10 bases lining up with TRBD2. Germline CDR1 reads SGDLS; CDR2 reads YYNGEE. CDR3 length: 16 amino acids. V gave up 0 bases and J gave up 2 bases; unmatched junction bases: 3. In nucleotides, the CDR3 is TGTGCCAGCAGCGTAGGGACTAGCGGCAACACAGATACGCAGTATTTT. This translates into CASSVGTSGNTDTQYF.

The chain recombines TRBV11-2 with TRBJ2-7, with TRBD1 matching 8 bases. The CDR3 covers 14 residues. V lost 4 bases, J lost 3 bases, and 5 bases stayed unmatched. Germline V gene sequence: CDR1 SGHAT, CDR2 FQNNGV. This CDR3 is CASSSGTGRYEQYF. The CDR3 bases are TGTGCCAGCAGCTCCGGGACAGGTCGCTACGAGCAGTACTTC.

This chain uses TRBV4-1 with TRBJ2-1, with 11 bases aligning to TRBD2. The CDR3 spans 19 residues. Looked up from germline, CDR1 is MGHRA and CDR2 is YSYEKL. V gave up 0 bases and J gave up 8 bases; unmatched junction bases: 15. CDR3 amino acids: CASSQEPPGTSGGNHEQFF. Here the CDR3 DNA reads TGCGCCAGCAGCCAAGAACCTCCGGGAACTAGCGGGGGTAACCATGAGCAGTTCTTC.

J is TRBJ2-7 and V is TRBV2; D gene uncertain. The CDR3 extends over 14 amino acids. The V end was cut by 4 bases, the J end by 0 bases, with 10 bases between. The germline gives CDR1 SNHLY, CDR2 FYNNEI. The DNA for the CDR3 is TGTGCCAGCAGTGTGAGTAGGGACTCCTACGAGCAGTACGTC. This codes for CASSVSRDSYEQYV.

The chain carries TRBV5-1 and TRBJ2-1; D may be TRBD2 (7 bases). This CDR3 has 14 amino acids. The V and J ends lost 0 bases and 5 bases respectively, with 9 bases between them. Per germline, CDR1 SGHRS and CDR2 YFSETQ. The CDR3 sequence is CASSLGGGHNEQFF. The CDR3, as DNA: TGCGCCAGCAGCTTGGGCGGGGGCCACAATGAGCAGTTCTTC.

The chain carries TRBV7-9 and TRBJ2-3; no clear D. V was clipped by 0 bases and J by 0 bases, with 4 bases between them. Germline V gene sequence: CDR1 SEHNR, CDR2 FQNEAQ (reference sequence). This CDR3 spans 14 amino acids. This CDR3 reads CASSLATSTDTQYF. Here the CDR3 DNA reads TGTGCCAGCAGCTTAGCGACTAGCACAGATACGCAGTATTTT.

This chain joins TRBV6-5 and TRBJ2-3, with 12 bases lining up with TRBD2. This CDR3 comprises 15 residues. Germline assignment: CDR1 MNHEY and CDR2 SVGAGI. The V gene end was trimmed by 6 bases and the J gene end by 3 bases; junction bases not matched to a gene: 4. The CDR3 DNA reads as TGTGCCAGCAGAAGACTAGCGGGGGTTACAGATACGCAGTATTTT. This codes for CASRRLAGVTDTQYF.

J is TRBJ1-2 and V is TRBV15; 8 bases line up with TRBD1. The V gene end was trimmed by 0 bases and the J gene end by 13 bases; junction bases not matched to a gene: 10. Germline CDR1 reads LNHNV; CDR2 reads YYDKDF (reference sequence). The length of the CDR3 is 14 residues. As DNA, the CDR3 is TGTGCCACCAGCAGAGATAGGACAGGGTTTAGTGGCACCTTC. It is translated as CATSRDRTGFSGTF.

As DNA, the CDR3 is TGTGCCAGCAGTAAAACAGGGAATTCACCCCTCCACTTT. This encodes CASSKTGNSPLHF. J is TRBJ1-6 and V is TRBV7-9; a weak D match, TRBD1 (6 bases). Trimming pared 6 bases from V and 7 bases from J, leaving 10 bases between. CDR3 size: 13 residues. Germline V lookup: CDR1 SEHNR, CDR2 FQNEAQ (reference sequence).

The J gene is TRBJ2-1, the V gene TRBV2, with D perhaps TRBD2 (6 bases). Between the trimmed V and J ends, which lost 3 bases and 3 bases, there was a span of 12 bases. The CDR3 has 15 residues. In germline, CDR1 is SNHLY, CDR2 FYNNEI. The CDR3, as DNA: TGTGCCAGCAGTGAGGGGACTGTCAGCTACAATGAGCAGTTCTTC. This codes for CASSEGTVSYNEQFF.

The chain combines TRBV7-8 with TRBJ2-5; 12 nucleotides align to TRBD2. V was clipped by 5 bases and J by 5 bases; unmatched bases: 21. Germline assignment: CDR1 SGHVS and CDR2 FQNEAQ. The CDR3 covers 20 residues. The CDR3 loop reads CASSLLGLAGPPPLGETQYF. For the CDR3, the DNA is TGTGCCAGCAGCCTCTTAGGACTAGCGGGGCCGCCCCCACTCGGGGAGACCCAGTACTTC.